This T cell receptor beta chain is drawn from a study of T cell responses to AZD1222 COVID-19 vaccine. Profiled with immunoSEQ multiplex PCR; TCRdb holds only in-frame clones, not every one. The data hold around 100,000 clones, with roughly 91% observed a single time. V lost 1 base, J lost 1 base, and 11 bases lay in between. Germline V gives CDR1 LGHNA, CDR2 YNFKEQ. CDR3 length: 16 residues. The sequences come from peripheral blood, collected on day 0 of AZD1222 vaccination. The chain links TRBV4-2 to TRBJ1-5, with D uncertain. The origin of this receptor is an adult in good health. The CDR3 region has the DNA TGTGCCAGCAGCCAAGCTGGCAGGACGAGCAATCAGCCCCAGCATTTT. Encoded protein: CASSQAGRTSNQPQHF.